The clone carrying this T cell receptor beta chain was counted only a few times. What it recognizes is unknown. This CDR3 spans 15 amino acids. V gave up 5 bases and J gave up 1 base; unmatched junction bases: 3. Germline V gene lookup returns CDR1 MNHNY and CDR2 SVGAGI (reference sequence). These data originate in a study of beta chain features in type 1 diabetes. Study-wide findings and caveats: TCRB CDR3s from Type 1 diabetes patients were moderately but significantly shorter in all four CD4+ subsets. Cells expressing TCR highly could be over-represented by cDNA sequencing. Individuals with type 1 diabetes displayed fewer insertions and more deletions at VDJ junctions.

The authors reverse transcribed all of the isolated RNA, so sequencing captured expressed TCRB transcripts. Produced via immunoSEQ multiplex PCR; TCRdb's table is partial and in-frame only. The table lists under 900,000 clones, around a sixth of them singletons. Averaging around 110 mL, one heparinised blood draw was given by each donor. The source material was naive CD4+ T cells from blood. The origin of this receptor is a woman aged 18-30 years in good health. This chain connects TRBV6-6 to TRBJ1-5; TRBD1 matches 9 bases. In DNA, the CDR3 is TGTGCCAGCAGTAGGGACAGGGTAAGCAATCAGCCCCAGCATTTT. Amino acids: CASSRDRVSNQPQHF.